The T cell receptor (beta chain) under discussion was sequenced for a study of cytomegalovirus exposure and HLA in healthy donors. The PCR contained 60 Vbeta and 13 Jbeta primers. This table comes from immunoSEQ multiplex PCR, and its TCRdb copy is limited to in-frame clones, with some not included. The sample gives around 240,000 clones, roughly 87% of which show up once; roughly 5% is in the top ten. The germline CDR1 and CDR2 sequences are SNHLY and FYNNEI. This CDR3 has 13 amino acids. V was trimmed by 4 bases and J by 1 base, leaving 7 bases between them. On this clone itself: The antigen is not known.

Notes on the study in general: Sequencing likely generated an artifact that appeared as a cluster of highly shared sequence variants. TCR sequences were mostly rare, though some public TCRs occurred in many donors. TCR beta sequences reportedly predicted most subjects' HLA-A and HLA-B alleles accurately. Later analysis showed most CMV-associated TCR beta chains appearing HLA-restricted.

The clonotype was recovered from a woman in her thirties or forties in good health and CMV-seropositive. The chain is built from TRBV2 and TRBJ1-2; the D gene is possibly TRBD1 (5 bases). Source material: PBMCs. The CDR3 DNA sequence: TGTGCCAGCAGTGGACAGCTTAACTATGGCTACACCTTC. It codes for CASSGQLNYGYTF.